These 23 T cell receptor beta chains share one sample of origin, sequenced in a study of cytomegalovirus exposure and HLA in healthy donors. A multiplex PCR was run with 60 Vbeta primers and 13 Jbeta primers. Here immunoSEQ multiplex PCR was the method, and the copy in TCRdb shows in-frame clones only, minus some. The sample shows 85,000 to 130,000 clones, about three quarters of them seen only once. Sequenced input: PBMCs. The receptors were sampled from a man in his 60s in good health and CMV-seropositive.

The chain links TRBV6-6 to TRBJ2-7, with TRBD2 as a possible D gene (5 bases). Germline CDR1 is MNHNY and CDR2 is SVGAGI (reference sequence). The V end was cut by 0 bases, the J end by 3 bases, with 12 bases between. The CDR3 consists of 15 residues. The CDR3 DNA sequence: TGTGCCAGCAGTTACTCCGTCCAGGACTTCTACGAGCAGTACTTC. Translation gives CASSYSVQDFYEQYF.

This clone has a handful of counts. The rearrangement links TRBV10-1 to TRBJ2-7, with a possible D match to TRBD1 (8 bases). Germline V gives CDR1 WNHNN, CDR2 SYGVQD (reference sequence). The CDR3 totals 13 residues. V was shortened by 3 bases and J by 5 bases, with 11 bases between the two germline ends. CDR3: CASSDTGGDEQYF. CDR3 DNA: TGCGCCAGCAGTGACACAGGGGGGGACGAGCAGTACTTC.

V is TRBV2 and J is TRBJ1-2, with D maybe TRBD1 (5 bases). The CDR3 extends over 14 amino acids. The V gene lost 6 bases and the J gene lost 2 bases, with 13 bases spanning the gap. Germline CDR1 is SNHLY and CDR2 is FYNNEI. CDR3: CASSFVQGNYGYTF. In DNA, the CDR3 is TGTGCCAGCAGCTTCGTTCAGGGAAACTATGGCTACACCTTC.

This clone was picked up a small number of times. V gene TRBV4-1 combines with J gene TRBJ2-7; 7 bases match TRBD2. The junction had 7 bases not matched to a gene; V was cut back by 0 bases and J by 5 bases. CDR1 and CDR2 (germline): MGHRA, YSYEKL. The CDR3 contains 15 residues. This chain's CDR3 is CASSQDLRLAHEQYF. The CDR3 DNA is TGCGCCAGCAGCCAAGATCTTCGACTAGCTCACGAGCAGTACTTC.

This rearrangement joins TRBV10-3 to TRBJ2-5; 8 positions match TRBD2. The CDR3 spans 13 residues. Germline V lookup: CDR1 ENHRY, CDR2 SYGVKD. V shed 10 bases and J 5 bases; nucleotides not matched to a gene: 9. CDR3 protein: CATGGGWEETQYF. CDR3 in DNA: TGTGCCACCGGGGGGGGATGGGAGGAGACCCAGTACTTC.

With respect to this clone: Other DNA sequences within the sample encode an identical CDR3. The rearrangement links TRBV28 to TRBJ2-7; 9 bases agree with TRBD1. Germline CDR1 reads MDHEN; CDR2 reads SYDVKM. Losses at the gene ends were 0 bases for V and 5 bases for J; bases not matched to a gene: 5. The CDR3 spans 15 residues. CDR3 sequence: CASSLWGTGSHEQYF. The CDR3 region has the DNA TGTGCCAGCAGTTTATGGGGGACAGGGTCCCACGAGCAGTACTTC.

CDR3 DNA sequence: TGTGCCAGCAGCCGAGGGACTAGCGTCGAGCAGTACTTC. Its translation: CASSRGTSVEQYF. V is TRBV28 and J is TRBJ2-7, with 10 bases that match TRBD2. Trimming at V came to 6 bases and at J to 6 bases, leaving 5 bases not matched to a gene. Germline V gene data show CDR1 as MDHEN and CDR2 as SYDVKM. The CDR3 sequence is 13 residues long.

V is TRBV7-2 and J is TRBJ2-2, with D perhaps TRBD2 (5 bases). Deletions cut 5 bases from V and 6 bases from J, with 13 bases between. This CDR3 spans 14 amino acids. Germline CDR1 and CDR2: SGHTA and FQGNSA. The DNA of the CDR3 is TGTGCCAGCAGCCGCACTAGATTCCCCGGGGAGCTGTTTTTT. Its protein is CASSRTRFPGELFF.

The chain has TRBV5-8 and TRBJ1-1; D perhaps matches TRBD1 (5 bases). The CDR3 totals 17 residues. Germline V CDR1 and CDR2: SGHTS, YDEGEE. Trimming removed 0 bases at V and 0 bases at J, with 15 bases between. CDR3 nucleotide sequence: TGTGCCAGCAGCTTGGCACCGGACAATCTGATGAACACTGAAGCTTTCTTT. Its protein product is CASSLAPDNLMNTEAFF.

The CDR3 spells CASSLEPTGNNSPLHF. CDR3 sequence (DNA): TGTGCCAGCAGCTTAGAGCCGACAGGGAATAATTCACCCCTCCACTTT. This chain connects TRBV11-2 to TRBJ1-6, with 7 bases fitting TRBD1. This CDR3 has 16 residues. The V gene end was trimmed by 0 bases and the J gene end by 5 bases; junction bases not matched to a gene: 4. Per the germline V gene, CDR1 is SGHAT and CDR2 is FQNNGV.

V is TRBV12-5 and J is TRBJ1-1; TRBD1 is a possible D gene (5 bases). V was clipped by 2 bases and J by 4 bases, with 29 bases between them. CDR3 length equals 20 residues. Germline V CDR1 and CDR2: LGHNT, FRNRAP. The CDR3 here is CASGLPLSYRGADGSTEAFF. The CDR3, as DNA: TGTGCTAGTGGTTTGCCCCTGTCGTATAGGGGCGCGGATGGTAGCACTGAAGCTTTCTTT.

This chain connects TRBV9 to TRBJ1-1; D is possibly TRBD1 (5 bases). Germline lookup yields CDR1 SGDLS and CDR2 YYNGEE. This CDR3 spans 13 amino acids. V was pared by 3 bases and J by 4 bases, with 10 bases between. This CDR3 reads CASSAGRGTEAFF. CDR3 sequence (DNA): TGTGCCAGCAGCGCAGGGCGCGGCACTGAAGCTTTCTTT.

This clone was detected only a few times. The genes are TRBV4-1 and TRBJ2-7, with D hard to call. The germline V gene has CDR1 MGHRA and CDR2 YSYEKL. Trimming pared 1 base from V and 3 bases from J, leaving 13 bases between. The CDR3 totals 15 residues. CDR3 protein: CASSQGFATGYEQYF. CDR3 bases: TGCGCCAGCAGCCAAGGATTCGCTACGGGCTACGAGCAGTACTTC.

The V gene is TRBV7-2, the J gene TRBJ1-1; D is unresolved. With 8 bases removed from V and 5 bases from J, the gap between germline ends came to 15 bases. The CDR3 is made up of 13 amino acids. Germline CDR1 and CDR2: SGHTA and FQGNSA. The CDR3 spells CASLPPGGTEAFF. In nucleotides, the CDR3 is TGTGCCAGCCTACCGCCGGGTGGAACTGAAGCTTTCTTT.

This clone was detected a few times. The chain combines TRBV6-5 with TRBJ2-7; D might be TRBD2 (5 bases). Germline-derived CDR1 and CDR2 are MNHEY and SVGAGI. Trimming left V 3 bases short and J 1 base short, with 10 bases between. This CDR3 has 14 residues. The DNA for the CDR3 is TGTGCCAGCAGTTATCTTCGGGGTTCCTACGAGCAGTACTTC. This gives the protein CASSYLRGSYEQYF.

V gene TRBV7-9 combines with J gene TRBJ2-7; 7 bases match TRBD1. Per the germline V gene, CDR1 is SEHNR and CDR2 is FQNEAQ (reference sequence). V dropped 4 bases and J dropped 3; count of bases not matched to a gene: 12. The CDR3 has 16 residues. The CDR3 DNA reads TGTGCCAGCAGCTCTAGCCTACAGGGGACCATCTACGAGCAGTACTTC. It encodes CASSSSLQGTIYEQYF.

The sample holds one count of this clone. The chain is built from TRBV6-4 and TRBJ2-1, with 11 bases identical to TRBD2. Trimming took 3 bases from V and 13 from J; bases not matched to a gene: 8. CDR1 is MRHNA, CDR2 SNTAGT, per germline. The CDR3 runs 14 residues. Written as DNA, the CDR3 is TGTGCCAGCAGTGAAACTTCTAGCGGGGGGAAACAGTTCTTC. Protein sequence: CASSETSSGGKQFF.

The chain employs TRBV7-2 and TRBJ2-5; tentative D call: TRBD1 (6 bases). The J call may be incorrect, as the DNA end agrees better with TRBJ2-7. The CDR3 covers 16 residues. Germline V gives CDR1 SGHTA, CDR2 FQGNSA. In nucleotides, the CDR3 is TGTGCCAGCAGTCGGGACACCTTATTAAGCTCCTACGAGCAGTACTTC. Protein sequence: CASSRDTLLSSYEQYF.

V usage is TRBV9 and J usage is TRBJ1-1, with D tentatively TRBD1 (6 bases). Germline CDR1 is SGDLS and CDR2 is YYNGEE. The germline V and J ends were trimmed by 3 bases and 4 bases, with 16 bases remaining between them. The CDR3 is made up of 15 amino acids. DNA of the CDR3: TGTGCCAGCAGCGCGCCCGGGACAACCTTCACTGAAGCTTTCTTT. Amino acid sequence: CASSAPGTTFTEAFF.

The V gene is TRBV25-1, the J gene TRBJ1-2, with TRBD1 matching 8 bases. CDR3 length: 16 residues. V gave up 2 bases and J gave up 8 bases; unmatched junction bases: 13. Germline values: CDR1 MGHDK, CDR2 SYGVNS. The CDR3 DNA reads as TGTGCCAGCAGTGAACCCCAGGGGACAGGAGCTAGCGGCTACACCTTC. It translates to CASSEPQGTGASGYTF.

The chain carries TRBV6-5 and TRBJ1-1; D remains ambiguous. V lost 6 bases and J 4 bases, leaving 12 bases between the germline ends. Germline-derived CDR1 and CDR2 are MNHEY and SVGAGI. The CDR3 extends over 13 amino acids. DNA for the CDR3: TGTGCCAGCAGCCGGACGGGAGGCACTGAAGCTTTCTTT. Translation: CASSRTGGTEAFF.

The chain employs TRBV21-1 and TRBJ1-3; the table gives TRBD1 as D, unverified against the DNA. TRBV21-1 counts as a pseudogene. CDR3 length: 16 residues. CDR3 sequence reads: CASSKEGASSGNTIYF. The CDR3 DNA follows: TGTGCCAGCAGCAAAGAGGGGGCCAGCTCTGGAAACACCATATATTTT.

The chain carries TRBV18 and TRBJ2-7; a weak D match, TRBD2 (5 bases). V lost 2 bases to trimming and J lost 5 bases, with 10 bases between them. The germline gives CDR1 KGHSH, CDR2 LQKENI. This CDR3 spans 13 amino acids. DNA of the CDR3: TGTGCCAGCTCACCAACTAGTCGGGACGAGCAGTACTTC. Protein product: CASSPTSRDEQYF.